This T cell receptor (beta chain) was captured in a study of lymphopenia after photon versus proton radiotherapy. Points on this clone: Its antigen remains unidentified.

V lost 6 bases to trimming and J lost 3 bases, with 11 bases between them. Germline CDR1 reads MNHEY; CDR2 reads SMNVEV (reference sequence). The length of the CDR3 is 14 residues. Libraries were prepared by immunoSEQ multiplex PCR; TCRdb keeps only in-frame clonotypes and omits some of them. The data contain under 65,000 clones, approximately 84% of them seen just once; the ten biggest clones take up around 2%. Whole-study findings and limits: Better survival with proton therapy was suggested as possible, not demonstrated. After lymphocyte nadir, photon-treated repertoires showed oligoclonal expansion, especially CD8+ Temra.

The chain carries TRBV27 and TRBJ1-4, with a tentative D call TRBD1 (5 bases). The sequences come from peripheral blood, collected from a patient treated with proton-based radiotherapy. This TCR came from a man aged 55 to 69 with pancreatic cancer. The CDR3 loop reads CASRAAGSNEKLFF. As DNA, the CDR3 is TGTGCCAGCAGAGCTGCAGGGTCTAATGAAAAACTGTTTTTT.